Detailed here is one T cell receptor (beta chain). The antigen is not known. This CDR3 contains 14 residues. V was pared by 2 bases and J by 2 bases, with 10 bases between. Germline-derived CDR1 and CDR2 are SGHRS and YFSETQ. Transcripts of RNA were the source for amplifying TCR beta CDR3 regions. The authors performed first-round RT-PCR with HTBI primers and then a second-round multiplex PCR. TCRdb reprocessed the multiplex PCR reads with MiXCR, giving one entry per CDR3 protein. The data hold hundreds of thousands of distinct CDR3 sequences, with about an eighth observed a single time. This entry belongs to a study of Graves' ophthalmopathy and Graves' hyperthyroidism. General observations from the study: The model predicted progression of ophthalmopathy with a sensitivity of 60% to 71%, and its specificity was about 72%.

Thyroid ultrasound, orbital computed tomography, TRAb, serum thyroxine and clinical symptoms formed the basis of diagnosis. Sequenced input: blood. The source is a woman aged 25 to 45 with Graves' ophthalmopathy. V gene TRBV5-1 combines with J gene TRBJ2-5, with D perhaps assigned TRBD1 or TRBD2 (5 bases each). The CDR3 DNA reads TGCGCCAGCAGCTTCGGGGACCCACAAGAGACCCAGTACTTC. It yields the protein CASSFGDPQETQYF.